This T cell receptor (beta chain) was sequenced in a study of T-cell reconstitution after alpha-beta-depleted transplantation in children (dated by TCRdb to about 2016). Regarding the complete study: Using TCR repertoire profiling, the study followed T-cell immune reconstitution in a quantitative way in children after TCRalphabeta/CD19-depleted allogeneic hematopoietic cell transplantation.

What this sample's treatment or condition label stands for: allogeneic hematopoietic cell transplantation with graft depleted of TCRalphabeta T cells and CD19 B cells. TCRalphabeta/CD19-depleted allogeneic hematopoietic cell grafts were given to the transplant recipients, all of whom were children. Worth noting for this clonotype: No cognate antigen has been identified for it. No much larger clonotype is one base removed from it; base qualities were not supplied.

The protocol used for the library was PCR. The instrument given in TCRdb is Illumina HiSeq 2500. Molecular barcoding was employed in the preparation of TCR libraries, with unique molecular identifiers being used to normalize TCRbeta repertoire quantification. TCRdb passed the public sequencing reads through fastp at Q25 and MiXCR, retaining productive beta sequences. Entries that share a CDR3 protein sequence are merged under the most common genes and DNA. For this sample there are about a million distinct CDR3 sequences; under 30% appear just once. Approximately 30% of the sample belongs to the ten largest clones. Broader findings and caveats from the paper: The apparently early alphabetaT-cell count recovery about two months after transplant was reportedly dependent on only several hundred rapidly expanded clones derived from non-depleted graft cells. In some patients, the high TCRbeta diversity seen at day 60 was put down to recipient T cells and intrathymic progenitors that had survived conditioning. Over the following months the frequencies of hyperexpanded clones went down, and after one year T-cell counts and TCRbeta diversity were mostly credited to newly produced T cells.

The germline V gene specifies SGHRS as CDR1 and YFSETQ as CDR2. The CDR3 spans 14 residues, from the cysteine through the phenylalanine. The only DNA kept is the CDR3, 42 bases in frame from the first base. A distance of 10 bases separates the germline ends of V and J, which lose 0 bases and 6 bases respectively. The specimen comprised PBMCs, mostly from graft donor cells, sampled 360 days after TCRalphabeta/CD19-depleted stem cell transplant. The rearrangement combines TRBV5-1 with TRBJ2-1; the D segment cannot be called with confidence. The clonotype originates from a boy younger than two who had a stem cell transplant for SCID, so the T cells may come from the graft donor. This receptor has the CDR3 CASSLVLGLNEQFF. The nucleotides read TGCGCCAGCAGCTTGGTTTTGGGCCTCAATGAGCAGTTCTTC.